These 14 T cell receptor beta chains were all obtained from the same sample, sequenced in a study of siplizumab effects on memory and regulatory T cells. Generated by immunoSEQ multiplex PCR, the TCRdb table keeps only in-frame clones and is missing some. In the table there are approximately 94,000 clones, roughly 93% of which are singletons. Sequenced sample: CD8+ T cells sorted from blood. These receptors were obtained from a human donor in good health.

The chain is built from TRBV4-1 and TRBJ2-1, with 7 nucleotides matching TRBD2. This CDR3 contains 16 residues. Trimming took 0 bases from V and 2 from J; bases not matched to a gene: 4. From germline, CDR1 is MGHRA and CDR2 YSYEKL. In nucleotides, the CDR3 is TGCGCCAGCAGCCAAGATTTCGGGACTACCTACAATGAGCAGTTCTTC. It encodes CASSQDFGTTYNEQFF.

The chain is built from TRBV4-1 and TRBJ2-7; D call uncertain. Trimming removed 5 bases from V and 5 bases from J, with 16 bases in between. CDR3 length equals 14 residues. The V gene's germline CDR1 is MGHRA and CDR2 YSYEKL. Here the CDR3 reads CASSGQHGLDEQYF. CDR3 in DNA: TGCGCCAGCAGCGGGCAGCACGGTCTGGACGAGCAGTACTTC.

The rearrangement links TRBV14 to TRBJ2-3; 7 bases fit TRBD2. Germline trimming cut 4 bases from V and 0 bases from J; bases unmatched to any gene: 4. Germline V CDR1 and CDR2: SGHDN, FVKESK. This CDR3 has 15 amino acids. This chain's CDR3 is CASSPFSGSTDTQYF. The CDR3 DNA follows: TGTGCCAGCAGCCCTTTTAGCGGGAGCACAGATACGCAGTATTTT.

The chain links TRBV5-6 to TRBJ2-3, with 13 bases that match TRBD2. The CDR3 runs 18 residues. V lost 1 base and J lost 1; bases outside the gene matches: 6. CDR1 is SGHDT, CDR2 YYEEEE, per germline. CDR3 sequence reads: CASSLIRLAGGGTDTQYF. The CDR3, as DNA: TGTGCCAGCAGCTTGATCAGACTAGCGGGAGGCGGCACAGATACGCAGTATTTT.

V gene TRBV4-2 combines with J gene TRBJ2-1; no reliable D call. The CDR3 spans 15 residues. The V gene's germline CDR1 is LGHNA and CDR2 YNFKEQ. The V gene lost 0 bases and the J gene lost 0 bases, with 6 bases spanning the gap. For the CDR3, the DNA is TGTGCCAGCAGCCAAGACTACTCCTCCTACAATGAGCAGTTCTTC. Translated, it gives CASSQDYSSYNEQFF.

The chain uses TRBV11-3 and TRBJ2-1, with D perhaps matching TRBD2 (5 bases). Germline loops: CDR1 SGHNT, CDR2 YENEEA. The CDR3 runs to 15 residues. The V gene lost 2 bases and the J gene lost 0 bases, with 8 bases spanning the gap. Written as DNA, the CDR3 is TGTGCCAGCAGCTTACCGGGGAGCTCCTACAATGAGCAGTTCTTC. Amino acids: CASSLPGSSYNEQFF.

V gene TRBV6-4 combines with J gene TRBJ1-4, with 8 nucleotides matching TRBD1. Germline trimming cut 6 bases from V and 5 bases from J; bases unmatched to any gene: 5. Germline CDR1 is MRHNA and CDR2 is SNTAGT. The CDR3 contains 14 residues. CDR3 loop: CASRTTGVNEKLFF. DNA of the CDR3: TGTGCCAGCAGGACGACAGGGGTGAATGAAAAACTGTTTTTT.

The chain combines TRBV4-3 with TRBJ1-5; D is ambiguous. The ends were cut back, 0 bases at V and 0 bases at J, with 9 bases in the middle. CDR3 length equals 16 residues. Germline V gene sequence: CDR1 LGHNA, CDR2 YSLEER. Written as DNA, the CDR3 is TGCGCCAGCAGCCAAGATTGGCAGAGTAGCAATCAGCCCCAGCATTTT. This sequence encodes CASSQDWQSSNQPQHF.

This clone was seen a handful of times. The rearrangement uses TRBV28 and TRBJ2-7; 11 nucleotides match TRBD1. J was trimmed by 6 bases and V by 5 bases; bases with no gene match: 6. The CDR3 consists of 14 residues. CDR1 MDHEN and CDR2 SYDVKM come from the germline V gene. The CDR3 DNA follows: TGTGCCAGCAGTATCACCGGGACAGGGGGCGAGCAGTACTTC. Translated, it gives CASSITGTGGEQYF.

In this sample, this clone is medium-sized (0.01 to 0.1%). Different DNA sequences within this sample yield the same CDR3. The genes are TRBV4-2 and TRBJ2-7, with TRBD2 identical over 11 bases. Per germline, CDR1 LGHNA and CDR2 YNFKEQ. The CDR3 length is 15 residues. Trimming removed 0 bases from V and 3 bases from J; junction bases left unmatched: 1. The CDR3 DNA reads as TGTGCCAGCAGCCAAGAAACTAGCGGGAGCTACGAGCAGTACTTC. Amino acids: CASSQETSGSYEQYF.

The genes are TRBV4-1 and TRBJ1-1; no clear D gene. This CDR3 has 16 amino acids. The V gene lost 0 bases and the J gene lost 0 bases, with 11 bases spanning the gap. Germline CDR1 is MGHRA and CDR2 is YSYEKL. The CDR3 spells CASSQDNIRMNTEAFF. In DNA form, the CDR3 reads TGCGCCAGCAGCCAAGATAATATACGAATGAACACTGAAGCTTTCTTT.

The genes are TRBV5-8 and TRBJ2-5; unclear D gene. This CDR3 spans 13 amino acids. Germline loops: CDR1 SGHTS, CDR2 YDEGEE. Trimming took 0 bases from V and 4 from J, leaving 7 bases between them. CDR3 region: CASSLAEGETQYF. The CDR3 coding sequence is TGTGCCAGCAGCTTGGCGGAAGGAGAGACCCAGTACTTC. Based on the CDR3 plus reference TRBV5-8 and TRBJ2-5, the full variable domain is EAGVTQSPTHLIKTRGQQATLRCSPISGHTSVYWYQQALGLGLQFLLWYDEGEERNRGNFPPRFSGRQFPNYSSELNVNALELEDSALYLCASSLAEGETQYFGPGTRLLVL.

The chain uses TRBV5-6 and TRBJ2-1, with 8 nucleotides matching TRBD2. The junction had 8 bases not matched to a gene; V was cut back by 2 bases and J by 7 bases. In germline, CDR1 is SGHDT, CDR2 YYEEEE. This CDR3 comprises 15 residues. The CDR3 here is CASSFGSAGGNEQFF. The CDR3 DNA reads as TGTGCCAGCAGCTTCGGGTCGGCGGGAGGAAATGAGCAGTTCTTC.

The chain carries TRBV4-1 and TRBJ2-2; no definite D call. The germline CDR1 and CDR2 sequences are MGHRA and YSYEKL. The V and J ends lost 4 bases and 6 bases respectively, with 6 bases between them. The CDR3 is 12 amino acids. CDR3 coding DNA: TGCGCCAGCAGCCGCAACGCCGGGGAGCTGTTTTTT. This sequence encodes CASSRNAGELFF.